Listed here are 18 T cell receptor beta chains from one sample, sequenced in a study of PD-1 blockade in classical Hodgkin lymphoma. Each patient's relapse followed autologous stem cell transplantation, and brentuximab vedotin exposure varied. TCRdb keeps only in-frame clones here, not all; method: immunoSEQ multiplex PCR. This sample yields 25,000 to 35,000 clones, of which about 71% are seen a single time; more than 3% belongs to the top ten. Sequenced here: peripheral blood mononuclear cells (PBMCs), sampled before the second cycle of nivolumab. The receptors stem from a human donor with classical Hodgkin lymphoma.

The gene calls are TRBV28 and TRBJ1-1; D is perhaps TRBD1 (5 bases). This CDR3 has 12 residues. Deletions cut 5 bases from V and 4 bases from J, with 8 bases between. The germline gives CDR1 MDHEN, CDR2 SYDVKM. The CDR3 loop is CASSARVTEAFF. For the CDR3, the DNA is TGTGCCAGCAGTGCCAGGGTCACTGAAGCTTTCTTT.

This clone was counted once. V usage is TRBV5-6 and J usage is TRBJ1-2; 7 bases map to TRBD1. Unmatched junction bases numbered 7, after V lost 10 bases and J lost 4 bases. Germline V gives CDR1 SGHDT, CDR2 YYEEEE. The CDR3 has 12 residues. The CDR3, as DNA: TGTGCCGTTGGGCGGACAGGCTATGGCTACACCTTC. Amino acids: CAVGRTGYGYTF.

In its sample, this clone ranks as medium-sized. The J gene is TRBJ2-7, the V gene TRBV21-1. TRBV21-1 is listed as a pseudogene. This CDR3 is 14 amino acids long. The CDR3 DNA sequence: TGTGCCAGCAGCAAAGCTTGCTGGGCCTACGAGCAGTACTTC. Protein: CASSKACWAYEQYF.

This clone was seen more than once but under ten times. The chain couples TRBV4-1 to TRBJ1-3; D unresolved. In germline, CDR1 is MGHRA, CDR2 YSYEKL. Trimming pared 3 bases from V and 4 bases from J, leaving 10 bases between. The CDR3 contains 14 residues. The CDR3 nucleotides are TGCGCCAGCAGCCAGAGCCAATTCGGAAACACCATATATTTT. This sequence encodes CASSQSQFGNTIYF.

The V gene is TRBV5-1, the J gene TRBJ1-2, with D perhaps matching TRBD1 (6 bases). Trimming removed 4 bases at V and 8 bases at J, with 18 bases between. This CDR3 comprises 14 residues. CDR1 is SGHRS, CDR2 YFSETQ, per germline. The DNA for the CDR3 is TGCGCCAGCAGCCCCACCAGGGGATTGGGAGGCTACACCTTC. Encoded protein: CASSPTRGLGGYTF. The full variable domain, completed using reference TRBV5-1 and TRBJ1-2, is KAGVTQTPRYLIKTRGQQVTLSCSPISGHRSVSWYQQTPGQGLQFLFEYFSETQRNKGNFPGRFSGRQFSNSRSEMNVSTLELGDSALYLCASSPTRGLGGYTFGSGTRLTVV.

The chain couples TRBV7-9 to TRBJ2-5, with D possibly TRBD1 on 6 matching bases. V gave up 6 bases and J gave up 11 bases, with 16 bases separating them. The CDR3 loop spans 12 amino acids. Germline lookup yields CDR1 SEHNR and CDR2 FQNEAQ (reference sequence). As DNA, the CDR3 is TGTGCCAGCAGTTCCGGGACAAGAGAGCAGTACTTC. It encodes CASSSGTREQYF.

This chain links TRBV29-1 with TRBJ1-1; maybe TRBD1 (6 bases). Germline V CDR1 and CDR2: SQVTM, ANQGSEA. This CDR3 spans 13 amino acids. Trimming shortened V by 1 base and J by 0 bases, and 6 bases separated the two germline ends. The CDR3 region is CSVEGTVNTEAFF. CDR3 coding DNA: TGCAGCGTTGAAGGGACAGTGAACACTGAAGCTTTCTTT. Filled out from reference TRBV29-1 and TRBJ1-1, the complete variable domain reads SAVISQKPSRDICQRGTSLTIQCQVDSQVTMMFWYRQQPGQSLTLIATANQGSEATYESGFVIDKFPISRPNLTFSTLTVSNMSPEDSSIYLCSVEGTVNTEAFFGQGTRLTVV.

This chain joins TRBV5-4 and TRBJ2-1; 9 bases map to TRBD1. V shed 5 bases, J shed 4 bases, and the junction held 7 bases outside the gene matches. The CDR3 is 15 residues long. In germline, CDR1 is SGHNT, CDR2 YYREEE (reference sequence). The CDR3 region is CASRAGTGIYNEQFF. CDR3 nucleotide sequence: TGTGCCAGCAGGGCCGGGACAGGGATTTACAATGAGCAGTTCTTC.

The V and J genes are TRBV6-1 and TRBJ1-1; D unclear. V gave up 1 base and J gave up 1 base, with 7 bases separating them. Germline lookup yields CDR1 MNHNS and CDR2 SASEGT. The CDR3 is made up of 14 amino acids. As DNA, the CDR3 is TGTGCCAGCAGTGAAGTAGACGGGAACACTGAAGCTTTCTTT. Protein product: CASSEVDGNTEAFF.

This rearrangement joins TRBV5-6 to TRBJ2-7; D possibly corresponds to TRBD1 (5 bases). Per germline, CDR1 SGHDT and CDR2 YYEEEE. Trimming shortened V by 5 bases and J by 0 bases, and 9 bases separated the two germline ends. The CDR3 loop spans 13 amino acids. This chain's CDR3 is CASRSGFSYEQYF. In DNA form, the CDR3 reads TGTGCCAGCAGGTCAGGGTTCTCCTACGAGCAGTACTTC.

The V and J genes are TRBV7-9 and TRBJ2-5; 7 bases agree with TRBD2. J was trimmed by 7 bases and V by 5 bases; bases with no gene match: 13. This CDR3 is 15 amino acids long. Per the germline V gene, CDR1 is SEHNR and CDR2 is FQNEAQ (reference sequence). CDR3 sequence: CASSPKGPPGGTQYF. CDR3 bases: TGTGCCAGCAGCCCGAAGGGACCTCCGGGGGGGACCCAGTACTTC. Full variable domain (missing parts from reference TRBV7-9 and TRBJ2-5): DTGVSQNPRHKITKRGQNVTFRCDPISEHNRLYWYRQTLGQGPEFLTYFQNEAQLEKSRLLSDRFSAERPKGSFSTLEIQRTEQGDSAMYLCASSPKGPPGGTQYFGPGTRLLVL.

The chain recombines TRBV19 with TRBJ2-1; D not resolved. Per the germline V gene, CDR1 is LNHDA and CDR2 is SQIVND (reference sequence). V dropped 5 bases and J dropped 1 base, with 21 bases sitting between them. This CDR3 comprises 18 residues. The CDR3: CASSLFSVTLPSYNEQFF. The CDR3 nucleotides are TGTGCCAGTAGTTTGTTTTCTGTTACGTTACCTTCCTACAATGAGCAGTTCTTC. Full variable domain (remainder filled in from reference TRBV19 and TRBJ2-1): DGGITQSPKYLFRKEGQNVTLSCEQNLNHDAMYWYRQDPGQGLRLIYYSQIVNDFQKGDIAEGYSVSREKKESFPLTVTSAQKNPTAFYLCASSLFSVTLPSYNEQFFGPGTRLTVL.

This chain links TRBV11-2 with TRBJ2-2; D perhaps matches TRBD2 (5 bases). From germline, CDR1 is SGHAT and CDR2 FQNNGV. The CDR3 is 12 residues long. The V gene lost 3 bases and the J gene lost 6 bases, with 5 bases spanning the gap. The CDR3 sequence: CASSLDSGELFF. The CDR3 nucleotides are TGTGCCAGCAGCTTGGACTCCGGGGAGCTGTTTTTT.

The V gene is TRBV28, the J gene TRBJ2-2; D remains unclear. V lost 1 base to trimming and J lost 14 bases, with 11 bases between them. Germline CDR1 and CDR2: MDHEN and SYDVKM. This CDR3 has 12 residues. The CDR3 spells CASSLSTEALFF. CDR3 nucleotide sequence: TGTGCCAGCAGTTTATCCACAGAGGCCCTGTTTTTT.

The table lists this clone with a count of one. The chain couples TRBV9 to TRBJ1-2; 8 bases map to TRBD1. Germline CDR1 SGDLS, CDR2 YYNGEE. Losses at the gene ends were 3 bases for V and 3 bases for J; bases not matched to a gene: 16. The CDR3 contains 18 residues. The CDR3 sequence is CASSAGLRAATGDYGYTF. The CDR3 DNA sequence: TGTGCCAGCAGCGCAGGGCTCCGGGCCGCGACAGGGGACTATGGCTACACCTTC.

This clone rates as medium-sized. The genes are TRBV4-1 and TRBJ2-1; D unclear. V shed 6 bases and J shed 7 bases, with 13 bases lying between them. Germline CDR1 is MGHRA and CDR2 is YSYEKL. The CDR3 length is 13 residues. The CDR3 region has the DNA TGCGCCAGCAGAGGGCTAGATGGGAATGAGCAGTTCTTC. Its translation is CASRGLDGNEQFF.

V is TRBV28 and J is TRBJ2-7, with a possible D match to TRBD1 (6 bases). V lost 3 bases and J lost 0, with 15 bases in between. The CDR3 contains 16 residues. CDR1 MDHEN and CDR2 SYDVKM come from the germline V gene. CDR3 coding DNA: TGTGCCAGCAGTTTGGTCGGGCAGGGACACTCCTACGAGCAGTACTTC. The encoded protein is CASSLVGQGHSYEQYF. Full variable domain (remainder filled in from reference TRBV28 and TRBJ2-7): DVKVTQSSRYLVKRTGEKVFLECVQDMDHENMFWYRQDPGLGLRLIYFSYDVKMKEKGDIPEGYSVSREKKERFSLILESASTNQTSMYLCASSLVGQGHSYEQYFGPGTRLTVT.

This clone occurred a few times. The chain is built from TRBV5-4 and TRBJ1-1, with TRBD1 as a possible D gene (6 bases). This CDR3 is built from 15 residues. Trimming pared 2 bases from V and 1 base from J, leaving 12 bases between. From germline, CDR1 is SGHNT and CDR2 YYREEE (reference sequence). CDR3: CASSFGRTANTEAFF. The CDR3 DNA reads TGTGCCAGCAGCTTTGGGAGGACAGCGAACACTGAAGCTTTCTTT.